Sequencing of this TCR beta chain was carried out in a study of spatial heterogeneity in lung cancer. From the 5' RACE reads, TCRdb called clonotypes with MiXCR, one entry per CDR3 protein. The sample lists approximately 93,000 distinct CDR3 sequences; roughly a fifth were seen once. The time point is: blood at routine non-recurrence follow-up after resection. At least ten counts were recorded for this clonotype. V was clipped by 9 bases and J by 6 bases; unmatched bases: 7. Germline V gives CDR1 SGHAT, CDR2 FQNNGV. The CDR3 runs to 13 residues. The chain has TRBV11-2 and TRBJ2-3, with 9 bases matching TRBD2. The clonotype originates from a male donor with early-stage non-small cell lung cancer. This sample comprised PBMCs, obtained at follow-up. CDR3 DNA: TGTGCCAGTAGCGGGAGAAACTCGGATACGCAGTATTTT. Protein product: CASSGRNSDTQYF.